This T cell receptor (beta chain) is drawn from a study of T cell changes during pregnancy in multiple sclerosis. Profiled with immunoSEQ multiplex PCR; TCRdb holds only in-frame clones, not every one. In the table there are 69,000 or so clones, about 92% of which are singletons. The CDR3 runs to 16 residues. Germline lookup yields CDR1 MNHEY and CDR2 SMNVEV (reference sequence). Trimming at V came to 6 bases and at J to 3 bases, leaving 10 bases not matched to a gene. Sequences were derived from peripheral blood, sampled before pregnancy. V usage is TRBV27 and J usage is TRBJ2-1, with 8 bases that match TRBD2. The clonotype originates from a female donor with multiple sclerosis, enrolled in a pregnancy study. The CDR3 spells CASRRTSGGGYNEQFF. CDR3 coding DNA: TGTGCCAGCAGGCGTACTAGCGGAGGGGGCTACAATGAGCAGTTCTTC.